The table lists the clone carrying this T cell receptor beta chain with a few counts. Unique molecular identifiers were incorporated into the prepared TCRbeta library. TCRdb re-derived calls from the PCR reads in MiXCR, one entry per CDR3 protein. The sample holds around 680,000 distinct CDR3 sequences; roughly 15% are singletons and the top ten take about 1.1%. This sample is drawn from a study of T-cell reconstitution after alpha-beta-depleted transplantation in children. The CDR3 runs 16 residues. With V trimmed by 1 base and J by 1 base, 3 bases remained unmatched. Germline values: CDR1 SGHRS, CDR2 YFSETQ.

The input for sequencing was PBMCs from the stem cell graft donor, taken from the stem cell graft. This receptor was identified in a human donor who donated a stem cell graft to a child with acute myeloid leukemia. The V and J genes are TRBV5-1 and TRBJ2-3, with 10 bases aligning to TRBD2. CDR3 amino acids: CASSLTSGARTDTQYF. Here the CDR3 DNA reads TGCGCCAGCAGCTTGACTAGCGGGGCCCGCACAGATACGCAGTATTTT.